This TCR beta chain was sequenced during a study of beta chain features in type 1 diabetes. Study observations and caveats: When Type 1 diabetes patients were examined, their TCRB CDR3s proved moderately but significantly shorter in all four CD4+ subsets. The study found fewer insertions and more deletions at VDJ junctions in type 1 diabetes patients.

TCRB transcripts that were expressed got sequenced, as all of the isolated RNA had been reverse transcribed. This table comes from immunoSEQ multiplex PCR, and its TCRdb copy is limited to in-frame clones, with some not included. The repertoire consists of 150,000 to 200,000 clones, with more than 60% occurring once and the leading ten covering 0.08% to 0.1%. The table lists this clone with a few counts. What it binds is not known. The clonotype originates from a man younger than 40 with type 1 diabetes. The sample comprised naive CD4+ T cells from blood.

This chain's CDR3 is CATSRDRDTDTQYF. CDR3 nucleotides: TGTGCCACCAGCAGGGACAGGGACACAGATACGCAGTATTTT. The V and J genes are TRBV15 and TRBJ2-3, with 8 bases that match TRBD1. CDR3 size: 14 residues. The V and J ends lost 3 bases and 2 bases, in that order; junction bases with no gene match: 1. Germline V gene lookup returns CDR1 LNHNV and CDR2 YYDKDF (reference sequence). Looking up the rest from reference TRBV15 and TRBJ2-3 gives the full variable domain: DAMVIQNPRYQVTQFGKPVTLSCSQTLNHNVMYWYQQKSSQAPKLLFHYYDKDFNNEADTPDNFQSRRPNTSFCFLDIRSPGLGDTAMYLCATSRDRDTDTQYFGPGTRLTVL.